Below are 13 T cell receptor beta chains sequenced from a single sample in a study of tumor-infiltrating lymphocytes in primary liver carcinoma. The template, 500 ng total RNA, yielded TCR beta cDNA made with a constant-region primer. The TCR beta library was amplified through three nested multiplex PCR rounds in a modified ARM-PCR procedure. Rounds one and two of PCR, each of roughly 10 cycles, were primed with TRBV1-TRBV30 forward primers and a C-beta reverse primer. MiXCR was run by TCRdb on the multiplex PCR reads, yielding one entry per CDR3 protein. The sample gives approximately 92,000 distinct CDR3 sequences, roughly 69% of which show up once; approximately 10% is in the top ten. Co-extraction of RNA and DNA was performed on about 19-33 mg of unsorted bulk tissue. Sequenced input: liver tumor tissue from sampling region 5. As to subset: tumor region T5, tumor centre. These receptors were taken from a woman aged 60-75 years with primary liver carcinoma and hepatitis B virus infection.

Concerning this clonotype itself: Being one base from a much bigger clone, this may be a read error. The rearrangement uses TRBV20-1 and TRBJ2-5; perhaps TRBD1 as D (6 bases). The germline CDR1 and CDR2 sequences are DFQATT and SNEGSKA (reference sequence). The CDR3 consists of 14 residues. The CDR3 spells CSARSTGNIETQSF. The CDR3 region has the DNA TGCAGTGCTAGGAGTACAGGGAACATTGAGACCCAGTCCTTC.

As to this clonotype: A much larger clone lies a single base off, so this may be a read error. The chain recombines TRBV5-1 with TRBJ1-2; D unclear. Looked up from germline, CDR1 is SGHRS and CDR2 is YFSETQ. This CDR3 contains 14 residues. V shed 2 bases and J shed 2 bases, with 10 bases lying between them. This CDR3 is CASSFGYPNYGYTF. The CDR3 nucleotides read TGCGCCAGCAGCTTCGGGTATCCCAACTATGGCTACACCTTC.

As concerns this clonotype: This may arise from a read error, as a much more abundant clone is one base away. The rearrangement uses TRBV10-1 and TRBJ2-7, with D unclear. CDR1 WNHNN and CDR2 SYGVQD come from the germline V gene (reference sequence). Trimming shortened V by 4 bases and J by 3 bases, and 16 bases separated the two germline ends. The CDR3 is 15 amino acids. The CDR3 loop is CASSAPQRRGYEQYF. The CDR3 DNA follows: TGCGCCAGCAGTGCGCCTCAGAGAAGAGGCTACGAGCAGTACTTC.

Note on this clonotype: One end of the junction does not line up with germline, which may come from a read error. The chain combines TRBV11-2 with TRBJ2-3; D ambiguous. Germline loops: CDR1 SGHAT, CDR2 FQNNGV. This CDR3 has 12 amino acids. CDR3: CASGHWADTQYF. CDR3 in DNA: TGTGCCAGCGGCCACTGGGCGGATACGCAATATTTT.

This clonotype was seen only once. A junction end diverges from the germline sequence, so it may reflect a read error. The CDR3 reads CASGQHSYGQYF. CDR3 in DNA: TGTGCCAGCGGACAGCACTCATACGGGCAGTACTTC. The gene calls are TRBV6-1 and TRBJ2-7, with D tentatively TRBD1 (6 bases). CDR3 length: 12 residues. The V gene's germline CDR1 is MNHNS and CDR2 SASEGT.

A note on this clonotype: At one end, the junction sequence differs from germline, possibly due to a read error. The CDR3 is CAGSYGGRASGSVQYF. Here the CDR3 DNA reads TGTGCCGGCAGCTACGGCGGGAGGGCCTCGGGAAGCGTGCAGTACTTC. This chain links TRBV11-2 with TRBJ2-7; 9 nucleotides match TRBD2. This CDR3 comprises 16 residues. Germline CDR1 reads SGHAT; CDR2 reads FQNNGV.

Concerning this clonotype: A much more abundant neighbour one base away suggests this may be a read error. The chain joins TRBV5-1 to TRBJ2-5; 9 nucleotides match TRBD1. This CDR3 is built from 15 residues. Per germline, CDR1 SGHRS and CDR2 YFSETQ. J lost 5 bases, V lost 2 bases, and 7 bases had no gene match. DNA of the CDR3: TGCGCCAGCAGCTTCTCACAGGGGGCTGAGGAGACCCAGTACTTC. Amino acid sequence: CASSFSQGAEETQYF.

The table lists this clonotype with many counts. This chain links TRBV5-4 with TRBJ1-3, with TRBD1 as a possible D gene (6 bases). Germline lookup yields CDR1 SGHNT and CDR2 YYREEE (reference sequence). This CDR3 is 15 amino acids long. V lost 7 bases and J lost 0, with 14 bases in between. The CDR3: CASGRDTASGNTIYF. In DNA form, the CDR3 reads TGTGCCAGCGGACGGGACACAGCCTCTGGAAACACCATATATTTT.

Turning to this clonotype: The junction shows a germline mismatch at one end, possibly a read error. The chain is built from TRBV6-2 or TRBV6-3 and TRBJ2-3; no definite D call. This CDR3 is built from 14 residues. Germline V lookup: CDR1 MNHEY, CDR2 SVGEGT. CDR3 sequence (DNA): TGTGCCAGCAGTTACTCCCAACTTACAGATATGCAGTATTTT. Protein: CASSYSQLTDMQYF.

The CDR3 loop reads CASGTGTSGSASTDTQYF. The CDR3 DNA reads TGTGCCAGTGGTACGGGGACTAGCGGGAGTGCTAGCACAGATACGCAGTATTTT. The chain is built from TRBV19 and TRBJ2-3; 14 bases match TRBD2. Germline V lookup: CDR1 LNHDA, CDR2 SQIVND (reference sequence). The CDR3 consists of 18 residues. Trimming cost V 8 bases and J 0 bases; bases outside gene matches: 10.

Of note for this clonotype: Relative to the germline gene, one junction end is altered; a read error may explain this. The chain couples TRBV4-1 to TRBJ2-3; possibly TRBD1 for D (5 bases). Per the germline V gene, CDR1 is MGHRA and CDR2 is YSYEKL. The CDR3 spans 14 residues. The CDR3 DNA sequence: TGTGCCAGCAGCCAATCTAGGGGCTCGGATACGCGGTATTTT. Translated, it gives CASSQSRGSDTRYF.

As to this clonotype: The germline gene is not matched at one end of the junction; a read error may be the cause. CDR3 bases: TGCAGCGTTGAGGGGACGGGGAGGGGTGAAGCTTTCTTC. Translating gives CSVEGTGRGEAFF. The chain uses TRBV29-1 and TRBJ1-1, with a possible D match to TRBD1 (5 bases). Germline loops: CDR1 SQVTM, CDR2 ANQGSEA. The CDR3 spans 13 residues.

This clonotype was observed a single time. This chain uses TRBV6-5 with TRBJ2-1; 12 bases are a match to TRBD2. The CDR3 runs to 16 residues. The V gene's germline CDR1 is MNHEY and CDR2 SVGAGI. The chain's CDR3 is CTGRETSGSRGNEQFF. CDR3 nucleotides: TGTACCGGCAGGGAGACTAGCGGGAGCCGTGGGAATGAGCAGTTCTTC.